This is a list of T cell receptor beta chains from one sample in a study of blood T cells in healthy people across ages. A single record per CDR3 protein comes from TCRdb applying MiXCR to the 5' RACE reads. The data show about 1.6 million distinct CDR3 sequences, about 35% seen once. Sequencing was carried out using blood. Receptors were obtained from a young woman in good health. Each CDR3 is given with its conserved first and last residue. The D gene is left open where the match is weak. Clone size, where shown, is once, few, many, or a class for clones that have expanded.

d_call,v_call,j_call,cdr3_length,clone_size,cdr3_aa,cdr3_nt
TRBD1,TRBV11-2,TRBJ2-3,18,NA,CASSLGQTSGQGLDTQYF,TGTGCCAGCAGCCTCGGTCAGACATCGGGACAGGGGTTAGATACGCAGTATTTT
NA,TRBV27,TRBJ2-7,15,NA,CASSLSGTFSYEQYF,TGTGCCAGCAGTTTATCCGGGACATTCTCCTACGAGCAGTACTTC
NA,TRBV10-3,TRBJ1-4,15,few,CAISESGGENEKLFF,TGTGCCATCAGTGAAAGTGGGGGGGAGAATGAAAAACTGTTTTTT
NA,TRBV5-6,TRBJ2-7,16,NA,CASSLGGRRGLYEQYF,TGTGCCAGCAGCTTGGGAGGGAGGCGGGGCCTGTACGAGCAGTACTTC
NA,TRBV28,TRBJ2-6,16,NA,CAGSWAGEPGANVLTF,TGTGCCGGCAGTTGGGCAGGGGAGCCTGGGGCCAACGTCCTGACTTTC
NA,TRBV5-1,TRBJ1-5,14,NA,CASSLVGDGQPQHF,TGCGCCAGCAGCTTGGTGGGTGACGGTCAGCCCCAGCATTTT
NA,TRBV7-8,TRBJ2-7,13,many,CASSLERPYEQYF,TGCGCCAGCAGCTTGGAGCGGCCCTACGAGCAGTACTTC
TRBD1,TRBV20-1,TRBJ2-3,14,NA,CSARSGQTAGTQYF,TGCAGTGCTAGATCGGGACAGACAGCCGGTACGCAGTATTTT
NA,TRBV7-9,TRBJ1-1,12,NA,CASSLPHQRAFF,TGTGCCAGCAGCTTACCCCACCAGAGAGCTTTCTTT
TRBD1,TRBV28,TRBJ2-5,14,NA,CASSSQQGQETQYF,TGTGCCAGCAGTTCGCAACAGGGGCAAGAGACCCAGTACTTC
TRBD2,TRBV7-2,TRBJ2-3,16,NA,CASSQQGTSATDTQYF,TGTGCCAGCAGTCAACAAGGGACTAGCGCCACAGATACGCAGTATTTT
NA,TRBV7-3,TRBJ1-1,13,NA,CASSLLYSTEAFF,TGTGCCAGCAGCTTACTTTATAGCACTGAAGCTTTCTTT
TRBD1,TRBV15,TRBJ2-7,14,NA,CATQPGQGSYEQYF,TGTGCCACCCAACCGGGACAGGGGTCCTACGAGCAGTACTTC
NA,TRBV24-1,TRBJ1-2,14,NA,CATSDPGVNYGYTF,TGTGCCACCAGTGATCCAGGGGTGAACTATGGCTACACCTTC
TRBD1,TRBV6-1,TRBJ2-7,12,few,CASSEGTGEQYF,TGTGCCAGCAGTGAAGGGACAGGCGAGCAGTACTTC
TRBD1,TRBV7-8,TRBJ1-2,15,few,CASSLGTGGWYGYTF,TGTGCCAGCAGCTTGGGGACAGGGGGCTGGTATGGCTACACCTTC
NA,TRBV2,TRBJ2-7,13,NA,CASSEWRGSEQYF,TGTGCCAGCAGTGAATGGCGGGGCAGCGAGCAGTACTTC
NA,TRBV29-1,TRBJ2-2,14,few,CSVEDQWKTGELFF,TGCAGCGTTGAAGATCAGTGGAAAACCGGGGAGCTGTTTTTT
NA,TRBV10-3,TRBJ2-7,14,few,CAISESARSYEQYF,TGTGCCATCAGTGAGTCGGCCCGCAGCTACGAGCAGTACTTC
TRBD2,TRBV20-1,TRBJ2-7,13,NA,CSASGLVPSEQYF,TGCAGTGCCTCAGGACTAGTCCCATCCGAGCAGTACTTC
TRBD1,TRBV10-1,TRBJ2-1,15,NA,CASSDEGQGANEQFF,TGCGCCAGCAGTGATGAGGGACAGGGGGCAAATGAGCAGTTCTTC
NA,TRBV6-6,TRBJ1-4,15,NA,CASSSPGTSGEKLFF,TGTGCCAGCAGCTCTCCCGGGACCTCCGGAGAAAAACTGTTTTTT
NA,TRBV4-1,TRBJ2-5,13,NA,CASSQDGFETQYF,TGCGCCAGCAGCCAAGATGGATTCGAGACCCAGTACTTC
NA,TRBV27,TRBJ2-7,14,few,CASSLAGTIYEQYF,TGTGCCAGCAGTTTAGCGGGAACAATCTACGAGCAGTACTTC
TRBD2,TRBV4-1,TRBJ2-5,16,few,CASSRSFSGGRETQYF,TGCGCCAGCAGCCGCAGTTTCTCGGGAGGTCGAGAGACCCAGTACTTC
NA,TRBV27,TRBJ2-1,13,few,CASSNGGPVDRFF,TGTGCCAGCAGTAACGGTGGACCAGTCGATCGGTTCTTC
NA,TRBV6-6,TRBJ2-5,14,few,CASSRASEQETQYF,TGTGCCAGCAGTCGGGCTAGCGAACAAGAGACCCAGTACTTC
TRBD1,TRBV7-2,TRBJ2-7,15,many,CASRETGTGGLEQYF,TGTGCCAGCCGGGAGACCGGGACAGGGGGCCTCGAGCAGTACTTC
NA,TRBV18,TRBJ2-3,14,few,CASSPNRLGDTQYF,TGTGCCAGCTCACCCAACCGGTTGGGAGATACGCAGTATTTT
NA,TRBV7-8,TRBJ2-3,16,NA,CASSLGGGVNTDTQYF,TGTGCCAGCAGCTTAGGGGGCGGGGTCAACACAGATACGCAGTATTTT
NA,TRBV5-1,TRBJ2-5,16,NA,CASSPGVNNDRGEQYF,TGCGCCAGCAGCCCTGGGGTGAACAATGACCGAGGTGAGCAGTACTTC
NA,TRBV7-8,TRBJ2-2,13,NA,CASSPEGAGELFF,TGTGCCAGCAGCCCTGAGGGGGCCGGGGAGCTGTTTTTT
NA,TRBV28,TRBJ1-5,14,few,CASSSGGPQQPQHF,TGTGCCAGCAGTTCTGGCGGCCCACAGCAGCCCCAGCATTTT